This entry lists 20 T cell receptor beta chains sequenced from one sample in a study of monozygotic twins with inflammatory bowel disease. TCRdb re-called the 5' RACE reads and catalogs CDR3 proteins one per entry, DNA excluded. Recorded for this sample: 330,000 or so distinct CDR3 sequences. Sequenced: blood. These receptors were taken from a human donor with ulcerative colitis or Crohn's disease, or a healthy co-twin of an affected twin (not recorded which).

This rearrangement joins TRBV20-1 to TRBJ2-7; TCRdb designates TRBD2, a call that cannot be tested without DNA. The germline CDR1 and CDR2 sequences are DFQATT and SNEGSKA (reference sequence). CDR3 size: 13 residues. CDR3 sequence: CSASGRANYEQYF.

The chain links TRBV5-1 to TRBJ2-3; lacking DNA, the TRBD2 call made by TCRdb goes unchecked. The CDR3 is 16 residues long. The germline V gene encodes CDR1 SGHRS and CDR2 YFSETQ. This CDR3 reads CASSSGTSGSADTQYF.

The genes are TRBV6-2 or TRBV6-3 and TRBJ2-2; TCRdb's D call, TRBD1, is unchecked because there is no DNA. This CDR3 comprises 14 residues. CDR1 and CDR2 from the germline V gene are MNHEY and SVGEGT. The CDR3 is CASSDGQATGELFF.

The chain employs TRBV7-2 and TRBJ2-7; TCRdb calls TRBD1, which cannot be checked without DNA. Germline-derived CDR1 and CDR2 are SGHTA and FQGNSA. The CDR3 totals 15 residues. The CDR3 is CASSLGLGTLKEQYF.

The rearrangement uses TRBV7-2 and TRBJ1-1. This CDR3 is 12 amino acids long. The germline CDR1 and CDR2 sequences are SGHTA and FQGNSA. CDR3 residues: CASSLDLAEAFF.

The chain couples TRBV3-1 to TRBJ1-4. Germline lookup yields CDR1 LGHDT and CDR2 YNNKEL (reference sequence). The CDR3 length is 14 residues. The CDR3 here is CASSQKGTNEKLFF. Based on the CDR3 plus reference TRBV3-1 and TRBJ1-4, the full variable domain is DTAVSQTPKYLVTQMGNDKSIKCEQNLGHDTMYWYKQDSKKFLKIMFSYNNKELIINETVPNRFSPKSPDKAHLNLHINSLELGDSAVYFCASSQKGTNEKLFFGSGTQLSVL.

V usage is TRBV7-2 and J usage is TRBJ2-7; TCRdb outputs TRBD1, but without DNA this stays unchecked. Germline values: CDR1 SGHTA, CDR2 FQGNSA. This CDR3 has 15 residues. The CDR3 is CASSLGGQGFYEQYF.

The V call is TRBV6-5, the J call TRBJ2-1. The germline gives CDR1 MNHEY, CDR2 SVGAGI. This CDR3 has 15 residues. The CDR3 here is CASSYEAQIAAEQFF.

The chain has TRBV27 and TRBJ1-2. The CDR3 totals 14 residues. Germline-derived CDR1 and CDR2 are MNHEY and SMNVEV (reference sequence). CDR3 in amino acids: CASSLRGGDYGYTF.

The chain combines TRBV11-2 with TRBJ2-5; the TCRdb call, TRBD2, lacks DNA for checking. CDR3 size: 14 residues. Per germline, CDR1 SGHAT and CDR2 FQNNGV. The CDR3 region is CASSLGSGPETQYF.

J is TRBJ2-3 and V is TRBV2; the TCRdb D gene call, TRBD2, has no DNA to confirm it. Germline CDR1 and CDR2: SNHLY and FYNNEI. The CDR3 is made up of 14 amino acids. The chain's CDR3 is CAIQRDAFTDTQYF.

The chain combines TRBV4-1 with TRBJ2-1. The CDR3 length is 17 residues. CDR1 MGHRA and CDR2 YSYEKL come from the germline V gene. The CDR3 sequence: CASSQALLRDKGNEQFF.

This sequence joins TRBV7-9 and TRBJ1-6; there is no DNA to check the TCRdb D call of TRBD1. Germline V lookup: CDR1 SEHNR, CDR2 FQNEAQ (reference sequence). CDR3 size: 15 residues. CDR3 sequence reads: CASSLVGRDNSPLHF.

The chain combines TRBV7-2 with TRBJ2-3; TCRdb calls TRBD1, which cannot be checked without DNA. This CDR3 region has 16 residues. Per germline, CDR1 SGHTA and CDR2 FQGNSA. The CDR3 region is CASSPEGGDLTDTQYF.

V and J are TRBV7-2 and TRBJ2-1; TCRdb indicates TRBD1, and absent DNA this call remains unverified. The CDR3 spans 16 residues. Germline CDR1 SGHTA, CDR2 FQGNSA. The CDR3 region is CASSPPGRRGSDEQFF.

The V gene is TRBV2, the J gene TRBJ1-1; TCRdb picks TRBD1, but there is no DNA to check that call. The germline CDR1 and CDR2 sequences are SNHLY and FYNNEI. The CDR3 sequence is 14 residues long. The CDR3 spells CASRTGTGVTEAFF.

V gene TRBV7-2 combines with J gene TRBJ2-7; TCRdb's assignment of TRBD2 cannot be checked, as there is no DNA. The CDR3 is made up of 15 amino acids. Germline CDR1 reads SGHTA; CDR2 reads FQGNSA. CDR3 region: CASSSNKPGLDEQYF.

The chain recombines TRBV20-1 with TRBJ1-6. The CDR3 consists of 13 residues. Germline V CDR1 and CDR2: DFQATT, SNEGSKA (reference sequence). CDR3 sequence: CSARALNAQPLHF.

The chain joins TRBV7-2 to TRBJ2-3. Germline loops: CDR1 SGHTA, CDR2 FQGNSA. The CDR3 runs to 13 residues. CDR3 amino acids: CASSLGDLETQYF.

V is TRBV12-3 or TRBV12-4 and J is TRBJ2-2; TCRdb's assignment of TRBD2 cannot be checked, as there is no DNA. CDR3 length equals 16 residues. CDR3: CASSNSSGGAPGELFF.